The next 21 T cell receptor beta chains were all read from a single sample in a study of blood T cell repertoires in COVID-19. The method was immunoSEQ multiplex PCR; TCRdb's version includes in-frame clones alone and lacks a portion of them. The sample has approximately 88,000 clones, roughly 75% seen once. Material for sequencing was peripheral blood. The receptors originated from a man in his fifties who had recovered from COVID-19.

CDR3 sequence: CASSQEVSKTYEQYF. CDR3 nucleotide sequence: TGTGCCAGCAGCCAAGAAGTCAGTAAGACCTACGAGCAGTACTTC. V gene TRBV4-2 combines with J gene TRBJ2-7; the D is unclear. Germline V gene lookup returns CDR1 LGHNA and CDR2 YNFKEQ. The CDR3 length is 15 residues. V shed 0 bases and J shed 2 bases, with 11 bases lying between them.

The CDR3 region has the DNA TGTGCCAGCAGCCAACCTGGACAGGGCTACGAGCAGTACTTC. Its protein product is CASSQPGQGYEQYF. The chain has TRBV4-2 and TRBJ2-7, with TRBD1 matching over 8 bases. V shed 2 bases, J shed 3 bases, and the junction held 3 bases outside the gene matches. Germline-derived CDR1 and CDR2 are LGHNA and YNFKEQ. The CDR3 has 14 amino acids.

CDR3 in amino acids: CASSVDRGSGDTQYF. CDR3 sequence (DNA): TGTGCCAGCAGCGTAGATAGGGGTTCGGGAGATACGCAGTATTTT. The chain carries TRBV9 and TRBJ2-3; TRBD1 is a possible D gene (5 bases). V gave up 0 bases and J gave up 5 bases, with 13 bases separating them. The CDR3 has 15 residues. The V gene's germline CDR1 is SGDLS and CDR2 YYNGEE.

CDR3 protein: CASSSWTGVDEKLFF. Written as DNA, the CDR3 is TGTGCCAGCAGCTCTTGGACAGGGGTCGATGAAAAACTGTTTTTT. The rearrangement uses TRBV14 and TRBJ1-4; 9 bases fit TRBD1. Germline V gene lookup returns CDR1 SGHDN and CDR2 FVKESK. Losses at the gene ends were 5 bases for V and 6 bases for J; bases not matched to a gene: 7. CDR3 size: 15 residues.

This CDR3 is CASSLAAFADTQYF. In DNA, the CDR3 is TGTGCCAGCAGCCTGGCGGCCTTCGCAGATACGCAGTATTTT. The chain is built from TRBV6-2 or TRBV6-3 and TRBJ2-3; D is unresolved. Trimming shortened V by 6 bases and J by 4 bases, and 14 bases separated the two germline ends. CDR1 and CDR2 from the germline V gene are MNHEY and SVGEGT. CDR3 length: 14 residues.

The chain employs TRBV7-7 and TRBJ2-2; possible D gene TRBD1, 5 bases. With 1 base removed from V and 2 bases from J, the gap between germline ends came to 8 bases. CDR1 and CDR2 from the germline V gene are SSHAT and FNYEAQ (reference sequence). The length of the CDR3 is 15 residues. In nucleotides, the CDR3 is TGTGCCAGCAGCTTAGACAGGATAAACACCGGGGAGCTGTTTTTT. Translation gives CASSLDRINTGELFF.

The chain is built from TRBV25-1 and TRBJ2-3; 14 bases align to TRBD2. Germline loops: CDR1 MGHDK, CDR2 SYGVNS. Trimming at V came to 4 bases and at J to 4 bases, leaving 7 bases not matched to a gene. This CDR3 region has 17 residues. For the CDR3, the DNA is TGTGCCAGCAGTGTGACTAGCGGGAGGGCCGAGGCAGATACGCAGTATTTT. Encoded protein: CASSVTSGRAEADTQYF. Using reference TRBV25-1 and TRBJ2-3 for the parts outside the CDR3, the full variable domain is EADIYQTPRYLVIGTGKKITLECSQTMGHDKMYWYQQDPGMELHLIHYSYGVNSTEKGDLSSESTVSRIRTEHFPLTLESARPSHTSQYLCASSVTSGRAEADTQYFGPGTRLTVL.

This chain connects TRBV19 to TRBJ2-2, with a tentative D call TRBD2 (7 bases). Germline V gene sequence: CDR1 LNHDA, CDR2 SQIVND (reference sequence). This CDR3 has 15 amino acids. V gave up 5 bases and J gave up 6 bases, with 16 bases separating them. The CDR3 reads CASSGLGGASGELFF. Written as DNA, the CDR3 is TGTGCCAGTAGTGGCTTAGGGGGGGCGTCCGGGGAGCTGTTTTTT.

V is TRBV19 and J is TRBJ2-7; 10 positions match TRBD2. Per the germline V gene, CDR1 is LNHDA and CDR2 is SQIVND (reference sequence). The CDR3 loop spans 15 amino acids. The junction had 10 bases not matched to a gene; V was cut back by 7 bases and J by 4 bases. In nucleotides, the CDR3 is TGTGCCAGTATGTCCAGAGCGGGAGGGCGGTACGAGCAGTACTTC. It specifies CASMSRAGGRYEQYF. Based on the CDR3 plus reference TRBV19 and TRBJ2-7, the full variable domain is DGGITQSPKYLFRKEGQNVTLSCEQNLNHDAMYWYRQDPGQGLRLIYYSQIVNDFQKGDIAEGYSVSREKKESFPLTVTSAQKNPTAFYLCASMSRAGGRYEQYFGPGTRLTVT.

CDR3 residues: CAIGRGAGGSTDTQYF. The CDR3 bases are TGTGCCATCGGGCGAGGAGCGGGGGGCTCCACAGATACGCAGTATTTT. This chain links TRBV10-3 with TRBJ2-3; 9 nucleotides line up with TRBD2. The CDR3 spans 16 residues. V lost 8 bases and J lost 2; bases outside the gene matches: 11. Germline V gene sequence: CDR1 ENHRY, CDR2 SYGVKD.

The rearrangement links TRBV11-2 to TRBJ2-2; D is perhaps TRBD2 (6 bases). CDR3 length equals 14 residues. Trimming removed 5 bases from V and 7 bases from J, with 14 bases in between. From germline, CDR1 is SGHAT and CDR2 FQNNGV. The CDR3 DNA follows: TGTGCCAGCAGCCAGGGACTGTCACTCGGGGAGCTGTTTTTT. Protein product: CASSQGLSLGELFF.

The chain joins TRBV6-5 to TRBJ2-5; 8 nucleotides agree with TRBD1. V was pared by 1 base and J by 2 bases, with 6 bases of the junction left unmatched. CDR1 MNHEY and CDR2 SVGAGI come from the germline V gene. This CDR3 is 16 amino acids long. CDR3 region: CASSYWGTGSQETQYF. DNA for the CDR3: TGTGCCAGCAGTTACTGGGGGACAGGATCACAAGAGACCCAGTACTTC.

This clone occurred a few times. The V and J genes are TRBV19 and TRBJ2-4, with a tentative D call TRBD1 (7 bases). The CDR3 consists of 14 residues. The germline V and J ends were trimmed by 4 bases and 6 bases, with 13 bases remaining between them. CDR1 is LNHDA and CDR2 is SQIVND in the germline V gene (reference sequence). The CDR3 protein is CASSSQGGRNIQYF. CDR3 sequence (DNA): TGTGCCAGTAGTAGTCAGGGGGGAAGAAACATTCAGTACTTC.

The sample holds one count of this clone. V usage is TRBV18 and J usage is TRBJ1-1; 7 bases match TRBD1. The trim removed 2 bases at V and 6 bases at J, leaving 9 bases unmatched. The germline CDR1 and CDR2 sequences are KGHSH and LQKENI. The CDR3 spans 15 residues. The CDR3 loop reads CASSPLRGQISEAFF. CDR3 in DNA: TGTGCCAGCTCACCATTAAGGGGACAGATCTCTGAAGCTTTCTTT.

The chain has TRBV7-2 and TRBJ2-1; 9 nucleotides line up with TRBD1. The germline gives CDR1 SGHTA, CDR2 FQGNSA. The CDR3 runs 14 residues. Trimming at V came to 6 bases and at J to 9 bases, leaving 9 bases not matched to a gene. The CDR3 DNA reads as TGTGCCAGCAGTCTGGGACAGGGATACGGTGAGCAGTTCTTC. This sequence encodes CASSLGQGYGEQFF.

The chain combines TRBV7-2 with TRBJ1-3; D might be TRBD1 (5 bases). The V and J ends lost 6 bases and 3 bases respectively, with 12 bases between them. Germline CDR1 is SGHTA and CDR2 is FQGNSA. The CDR3 has 14 amino acids. This CDR3 is CASSPFTGGNTIYF. In DNA, the CDR3 is TGTGCCAGCAGTCCATTCACAGGTGGAAACACCATATATTTT.

The chain links TRBV7-9 to TRBJ1-2; 9 bases align to TRBD1. V was clipped by 0 bases and J by 2 bases; unmatched bases: 4. CDR3 size: 16 residues. Germline CDR1 and CDR2: SEHNR and FQNEAQ (reference sequence). This CDR3 is CASSLAPGQGNYGYTF. As DNA, the CDR3 is TGTGCCAGCAGCTTAGCACCCGGACAGGGGAACTATGGCTACACCTTC.

The genes are TRBV12-5 and TRBJ2-7; the D gene is possibly TRBD1 (6 bases). The germline CDR1 and CDR2 sequences are LGHNT and FRNRAP. CDR3 length: 14 amino acids. V was cut by 1 base and J by 6 bases, with 13 bases left in between. The CDR3 protein is CASGLAGTISEQYF. The CDR3 DNA reads TGTGCTAGTGGTTTGGCCGGGACAATCAGCGAGCAGTACTTC.

This clone appeared a few times. The chain couples TRBV28 to TRBJ2-7; D call uncertain. The CDR3 consists of 15 residues. CDR1 and CDR2 (germline): MDHEN, SYDVKM. Trimming removed 5 bases at V and 5 bases at J, with 19 bases between. CDR3 in DNA: TGTGCCAGCAGTCCAGAGGTAGGCGGCGTCCACGAGCAGTACTTC. Translated, it gives CASSPEVGGVHEQYF.

For this clone: Other DNA sequences in this specimen translate into the identical CDR3. This chain uses TRBV12-3 or TRBV12-4 with TRBJ1-6; no reliable D call. V was pared by 2 bases and J by 8 bases, with 7 bases between. CDR3 length: 13 residues. CDR3 in amino acids: CASSLNGDSPLHF. The CDR3 DNA sequence: TGTGCCAGCAGTTTAAACGGGGATTCACCCCTCCACTTT.

The chain uses TRBV9 and TRBJ2-2; 9 bases agree with TRBD2. Per germline, CDR1 SGDLS and CDR2 YYNGEE. This CDR3 comprises 16 residues. J was trimmed by 9 bases and V by 0 bases; bases with no gene match: 9. For the CDR3, the DNA is TGTGCCAGCAGCGTAGCTACGGGAGCTAGCGGGAGGGAGCTGTTTTTT. As protein: CASSVATGASGRELFF.